The 23 T cell receptor beta chains reported below all come from one sample, sequenced in a study of OX40 agonist ivuxolimab in advanced cancers. The table came from immunoSEQ multiplex PCR; TCRdb's copy has only in-frame clones and leaves some out. This table holds 150,000 to 170,000 clones, roughly 94% found once. The sample was CD4+ or CD8+ T cells sorted from blood, taken in a trial of the OX40 agonist ivuxolimab. These receptors originate from an adult with an advanced solid tumor such as melanoma, head and neck, liver or kidney cancer.

This clone was seen a few times. This sequence joins TRBV5-5 and TRBJ2-5; D might be TRBD1 (6 bases). CDR3 length equals 14 residues. Germline CDR1 SGHKS, CDR2 YYEKEE (reference sequence). Deletions cut 4 bases from V and 5 bases from J, with 15 bases between. The CDR3 reads CASSPLTGKETQYF. Written as DNA, the CDR3 is TGTGCCAGCAGCCCCCTCACAGGGAAGGAGACCCAGTACTTC.

The chain has TRBV7-2 and TRBJ2-7; 8 nucleotides agree with TRBD2. The CDR3 contains 15 residues. Germline trimming cut 0 bases from V and 1 base from J; bases unmatched to any gene: 2. Germline V CDR1 and CDR2: SGHTA, FQGNSA. The CDR3 is CASSLAAGGSYEQYF. DNA for the CDR3: TGTGCCAGCAGCTTAGCGGCGGGGGGATCCTACGAGCAGTACTTC.

With respect to this clone: Mismatch with germline at one junction end may stem from a read error. This chain links TRBV7-7 with TRBJ2-3; 10 bases are a match to TRBD1. Germline loops: CDR1 SSHAT, CDR2 FNYEAQ (reference sequence). The CDR3 contains 15 residues. CDR3 region: CASSPGTGGTDTQYF. For the CDR3, the DNA is TGTGCTAGCAGCCCCGGGACAGGGGGCACAGATACGCAGTATTTT.

This clone showed up just once. V usage is TRBV10-3 and J usage is TRBJ2-7, with D perhaps matching TRBD2 (6 bases). Trimming took off 6 bases at V and 4 bases at J, with 10 bases between the two ends. Germline V gene data show CDR1 as ENHRY and CDR2 as SYGVKD. The CDR3 has 12 amino acids. The CDR3 region is CAISAGGYEQYF. Written as DNA, the CDR3 is TGTGCCATCAGCGCCGGGGGTTACGAGCAGTACTTC.

The CDR3 sequence: CASSPTQGNYGYTF. CDR3 nucleotide sequence: TGTGCCAGCAGTCCCACCCAAGGGAACTATGGCTACACCTTC. The chain has TRBV6-4 and TRBJ1-2; the D is unclear. Germline CDR1 MRHNA, CDR2 SNTAGT. V dropped 5 bases and J dropped 2 bases, with 12 bases sitting between them. The CDR3 has 14 amino acids.

The J gene is TRBJ1-4, the V gene TRBV4-1; perhaps TRBD1 as D (6 bases). The V gene lost 0 bases and the J gene lost 0 bases, with 11 bases spanning the gap. Germline CDR1 MGHRA, CDR2 YSYEKL. The CDR3 runs to 17 residues. CDR3 in DNA: TGCGCCAGCAGCCAAGATATGGGACACACAACTAATGAAAAACTGTTTTTT. Its protein product is CASSQDMGHTTNEKLFF.

V usage is TRBV7-2 and J usage is TRBJ1-1, with D possibly matching TRBD1 (6 bases). Germline V gene data show CDR1 as SGHTA and CDR2 as FQGNSA. This CDR3 is built from 14 residues. V lost 3 bases and J lost 2, with 10 bases in between. Here the CDR3 reads CASSFTGPNTEAFF. The CDR3, as DNA: TGTGCCAGCAGCTTTACAGGGCCCAACACTGAAGCTTTCTTT.

V gene TRBV10-3 combines with J gene TRBJ2-7; D unresolved. The V gene lost 6 bases and the J gene lost 0 bases, with 12 bases spanning the gap. The CDR3 runs 14 residues. CDR1 ENHRY and CDR2 SYGVKD come from the germline V gene. The CDR3 loop reads CAIRLTESSYEQYF. CDR3 nucleotide sequence: TGTGCCATCAGACTGACGGAGAGCTCCTACGAGCAGTACTTC.

The CDR3 DNA reads TGTGCCAGCAGTCCTAGACAGGGGAGGAGCAATGAGCAGTTCTTC. Translated, it gives CASSPRQGRSNEQFF. This chain uses TRBV5-4 with TRBJ2-1; 8 nucleotides match TRBD1. Per germline, CDR1 SGHNT and CDR2 YYREEE (reference sequence). This CDR3 is built from 15 residues. The V gene end was trimmed by 5 bases and the J gene end by 6 bases; junction bases not matched to a gene: 10.

This clone was detected only a few times. The rearrangement joins TRBV6-5 to TRBJ1-2; 10 bases are shared with TRBD1. The CDR3 runs 15 residues. J was trimmed by 4 bases and V by 9 bases; bases with no gene match: 11. Germline V CDR1 and CDR2: MNHEY, SVGAGI. This chain's CDR3 is CASSKGTGDFYGYTF. DNA of the CDR3: TGTGCCAGTTCAAAAGGGACAGGGGATTTCTATGGCTACACCTTC.

V usage is TRBV5-1 and J usage is TRBJ1-1; D is undetermined. The CDR3 has 15 amino acids. In germline, CDR1 is SGHRS, CDR2 YFSETQ. Trimming removed 0 bases at V and 1 base at J, with 10 bases between. CDR3 sequence reads: CASSLATVANTEAFF. The CDR3 coding sequence is TGCGCCAGCAGCTTGGCCACCGTTGCGAACACTGAAGCTTTCTTT.

This sequence joins TRBV19 and TRBJ1-1, with a possible D match to TRBD1 (6 bases). V was shortened by 3 bases and J by 1 base, with 12 bases between the two germline ends. Germline CDR1 and CDR2: LNHDA and SQIVND (reference sequence). This CDR3 has 15 residues. CDR3 DNA sequence: TGTGCCAGTAGTATTCGGGGGCTCCGGAACACTGAAGCTTTCTTT. Encoded protein: CASSIRGLRNTEAFF.

CDR3 nucleotides: TGTGCCAGCAGGAAAGGAGCGGTTCGGGAGGTTCGGGCGAACACTGAAGCTTTCTTT. It yields the protein CASRKGAVREVRANTEAFF. The rearrangement joins TRBV7-2 to TRBJ1-1; D unresolved. The length of the CDR3 is 19 residues. Trimming left V 6 bases short and J 1 base short, with 27 bases between. Germline V gene sequence: CDR1 SGHTA, CDR2 FQGNSA.

The CDR3 sequence: CASSLASGSGADTQYF. The CDR3 DNA reads as TGCGCCAGCAGCTTGGCCTCCGGGTCCGGCGCAGATACGCAGTATTTT. J is TRBJ2-3 and V is TRBV5-1; D ambiguous. This CDR3 has 16 residues. The V end was cut by 0 bases, the J end by 4 bases, with 15 bases between. The germline gives CDR1 SGHRS, CDR2 YFSETQ.

The chain joins TRBV10-3 to TRBJ1-2; 12 nucleotides line up with TRBD1. This CDR3 has 15 amino acids. Looked up from germline, CDR1 is ENHRY and CDR2 is SYGVKD. The V gene end was trimmed by 4 bases and the J gene end by 4 bases; junction bases not matched to a gene: 4. The CDR3 is CAISGGQGAGYGYTF. The CDR3 DNA follows: TGTGCCATCAGTGGGGGACAGGGGGCGGGCTATGGCTACACCTTC.

About this clone itself: At the DNA level, this CDR3 is encoded by other sequences in the same sample as well. V and J are TRBV5-1 and TRBJ2-5; the D is unclear. The CDR3 totals 11 residues. Germline CDR1 is SGHRS and CDR2 is YFSETQ. The V end lost 5 bases, the J end lost 2 bases, and 4 bases lay between the germline ends. Written as DNA, the CDR3 is TGCGCCAGCAGTTCGCAAGAGACCCAGTACTTC. Translated: CASSSQETQYF.

This chain links TRBV18 with TRBJ2-7; possibly TRBD2 for D (5 bases). The CDR3 covers 14 residues. CDR1 is KGHSH and CDR2 is LQKENI in the germline V gene. Trimming removed 3 bases at V and 2 bases at J, with 11 bases between. As DNA, the CDR3 is TGTGCCAGCTCACCTAAACGAGGGACCTACGAGCAGTACTTC. Its protein is CASSPKRGTYEQYF.

This clone has a single count. The chain recombines TRBV7-6 with TRBJ1-1; D ambiguous. Trimming shortened V by 5 bases and J by 2 bases, and 15 bases separated the two germline ends. CDR3 size: 15 residues. Germline V CDR1 and CDR2: SGHVS, FNYEAQ. This chain's CDR3 is CASSPDGEGNTEAFF. The DNA for the CDR3 is TGTGCCAGCAGCCCGGACGGGGAGGGCAACACTGAAGCTTTCTTT.

This clone has just one count. The chain carries TRBV7-2 and TRBJ1-2; TRBD1 matches at 7 bases. From germline, CDR1 is SGHTA and CDR2 FQGNSA. The CDR3 sequence is 13 residues long. Germline trimming cut 3 bases from V and 8 bases from J; bases unmatched to any gene: 6. The DNA of the CDR3 is TGTGCCAGCAGCTTGGTGGGACAGAGCGGCTACACCTTC. Translated: CASSLVGQSGYTF.

This chain connects TRBV7-2 to TRBJ2-7; 7 bases agree with TRBD1. CDR1 and CDR2 from the germline V gene are SGHTA and FQGNSA. Losses at the gene ends were 7 bases for V and 2 bases for J; bases not matched to a gene: 5. There are 13 residues in the CDR3. The CDR3 sequence is CASTRTGAYEQYF. CDR3 nucleotides: TGTGCCAGCACCCGGACAGGAGCCTACGAGCAGTACTTC.

The J gene is TRBJ2-7, the V gene TRBV12-5; no clear D. The V gene lost 2 bases and the J gene lost 4 bases, with 6 bases spanning the gap. Germline CDR1 LGHNT, CDR2 FRNRAP. This CDR3 has 12 residues. CDR3 protein: CASGLSQYEQYF. Written as DNA, the CDR3 is TGTGCTAGTGGTTTGAGCCAGTACGAGCAGTACTTC.

Concerning this clone: Within the sample, other DNA sequences also encode this same CDR3. This chain connects TRBV7-2 to TRBJ1-3; D is ambiguous. The CDR3 is 14 amino acids. Trimming took 1 base from V and 3 from J, leaving 7 bases between them. Germline assignment: CDR1 SGHTA and CDR2 FQGNSA. The CDR3 bases are TGTGCCAGCAGCTTAGTAGGCGGTGGAAACACCATATATTTT. It codes for CASSLVGGGNTIYF.

The CDR3 region has the DNA TGTGCCAGCAGCCTAGCCGGGACAGGCTATGGCTACACCTTC. Protein: CASSLAGTGYGYTF. The V gene is TRBV5-4, the J gene TRBJ1-2, with 8 bases fitting TRBD1. The CDR3 runs to 14 residues. With 4 bases clipped from V and 4 bases from J, the junction kept 6 bases outside the gene matches. Germline lookup yields CDR1 SGHNT and CDR2 YYREEE (reference sequence).